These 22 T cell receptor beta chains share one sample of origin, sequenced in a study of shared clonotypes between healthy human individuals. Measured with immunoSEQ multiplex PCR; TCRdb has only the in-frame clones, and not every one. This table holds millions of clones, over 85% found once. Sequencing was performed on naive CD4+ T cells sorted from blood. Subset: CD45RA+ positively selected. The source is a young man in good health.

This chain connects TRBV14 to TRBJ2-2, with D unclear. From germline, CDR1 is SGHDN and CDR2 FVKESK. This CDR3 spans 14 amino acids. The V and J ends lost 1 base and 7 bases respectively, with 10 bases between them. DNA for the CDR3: TGTGCCAGCAGCCAAGTCATTGGATTCGGGGAGCTGTTTTTT. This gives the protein CASSQVIGFGELFF. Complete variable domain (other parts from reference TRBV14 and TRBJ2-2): EAGVTQFPSHSVIEKGQTVTLRCDPISGHDNLYWYRRVMGKEIKFLLHFVKESKQDESGMPNNRFLAERTGGTYSTLKVQPAELEDSGVYFCASSQVIGFGELFFGEGSRLTVL.

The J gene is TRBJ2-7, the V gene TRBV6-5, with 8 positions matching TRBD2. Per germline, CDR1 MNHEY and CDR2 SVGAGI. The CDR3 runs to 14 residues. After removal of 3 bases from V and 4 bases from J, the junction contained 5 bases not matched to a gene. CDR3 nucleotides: TGTGCCAGCAGTTATGTCGGGAGGGGGTACGAGCAGTACTTC. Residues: CASSYVGRGYEQYF.

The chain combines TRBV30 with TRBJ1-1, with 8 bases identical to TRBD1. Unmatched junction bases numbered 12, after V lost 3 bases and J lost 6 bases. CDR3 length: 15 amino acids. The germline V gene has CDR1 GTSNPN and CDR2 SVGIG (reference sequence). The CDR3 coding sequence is TGTGCCTGGAGCGTTCTGGGGACAGGTGAGGCTGAAGCTTTCTTT. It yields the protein CAWSVLGTGEAEAFF. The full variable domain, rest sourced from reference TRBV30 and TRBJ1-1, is SQTIHQWPATLVQPVGSPLSLECTVEGTSNPNLYWYRQAAGRGLQLLFYSVGIGQISSEVPQNLSASRPQDRQFILSSKKLLLSDSGFYLCAWSVLGTGEAEAFFGQGTRLTVV.

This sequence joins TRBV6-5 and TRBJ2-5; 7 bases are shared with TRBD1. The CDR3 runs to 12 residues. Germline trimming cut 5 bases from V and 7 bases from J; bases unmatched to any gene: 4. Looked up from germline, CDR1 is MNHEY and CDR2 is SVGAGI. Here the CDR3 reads CASSRQGGTQYF. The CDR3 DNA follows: TGTGCCAGCAGTAGACAGGGCGGGACCCAGTACTTC.

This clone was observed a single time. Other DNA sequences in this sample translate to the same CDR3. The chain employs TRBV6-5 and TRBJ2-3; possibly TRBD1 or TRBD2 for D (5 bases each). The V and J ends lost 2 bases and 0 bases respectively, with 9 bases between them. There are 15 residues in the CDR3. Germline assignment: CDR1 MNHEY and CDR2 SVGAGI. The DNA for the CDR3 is TGTGCCAGCAGTTACGGGGGAACTAGCACAGATACGCAGTATTTT. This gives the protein CASSYGGTSTDTQYF.

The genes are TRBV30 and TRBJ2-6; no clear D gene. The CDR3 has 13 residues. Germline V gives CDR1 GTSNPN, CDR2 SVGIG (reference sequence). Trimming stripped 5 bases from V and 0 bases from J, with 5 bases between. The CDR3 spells CAWEYSGANVLTF. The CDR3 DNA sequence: TGTGCCTGGGAATACTCTGGGGCCAACGTCCTGACTTTC. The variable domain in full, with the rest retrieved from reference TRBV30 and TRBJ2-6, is SQTIHQWPATLVQPVGSPLSLECTVEGTSNPNLYWYRQAAGRGLQLLFYSVGIGQISSEVPQNLSASRPQDRQFILSSKKLLLSDSGFYLCAWEYSGANVLTFGAGSRLTVL.

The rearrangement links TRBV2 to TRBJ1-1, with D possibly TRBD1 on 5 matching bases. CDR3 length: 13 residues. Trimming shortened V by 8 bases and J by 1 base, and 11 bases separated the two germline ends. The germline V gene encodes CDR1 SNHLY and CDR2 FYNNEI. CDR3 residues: CASGAQRNTEAFF. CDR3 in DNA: TGTGCCAGCGGGGCGCAGAGGAACACTGAAGCTTTCTTT.

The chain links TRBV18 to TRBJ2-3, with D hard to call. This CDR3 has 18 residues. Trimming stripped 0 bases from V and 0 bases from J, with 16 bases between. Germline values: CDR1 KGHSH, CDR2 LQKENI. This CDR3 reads CASSPPVRQTLSTDTQYF. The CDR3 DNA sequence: TGTGCCAGCTCACCACCGGTTAGGCAGACCTTGAGCACAGATACGCAGTATTTT.

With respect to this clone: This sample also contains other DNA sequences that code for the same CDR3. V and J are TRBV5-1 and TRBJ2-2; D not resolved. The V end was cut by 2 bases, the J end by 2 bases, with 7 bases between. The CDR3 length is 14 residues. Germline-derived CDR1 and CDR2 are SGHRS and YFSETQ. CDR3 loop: CASSFPSNTGELFF. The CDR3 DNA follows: TGCGCCAGCAGCTTCCCCAGTAACACCGGGGAGCTGTTTTTT.

CDR3 DNA sequence: TGCGCCAGCAGCCTCCCGGACAGGGAAGAGACCCAGTACTTC. Its translation is CASSLPDREETQYF. The rearrangement joins TRBV4-1 to TRBJ2-5; 8 positions agree with TRBD1. This CDR3 comprises 14 residues. Germline values: CDR1 MGHRA, CDR2 YSYEKL. V was pared by 4 bases and J by 3 bases, with 4 bases of the junction left unmatched.

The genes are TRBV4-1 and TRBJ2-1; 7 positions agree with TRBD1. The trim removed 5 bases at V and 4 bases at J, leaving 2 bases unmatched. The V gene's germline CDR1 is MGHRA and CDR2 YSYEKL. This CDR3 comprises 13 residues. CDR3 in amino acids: CASSLTGYNEQFF. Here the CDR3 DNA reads TGCGCCAGCAGCTTGACAGGGTACAATGAGCAGTTCTTC.

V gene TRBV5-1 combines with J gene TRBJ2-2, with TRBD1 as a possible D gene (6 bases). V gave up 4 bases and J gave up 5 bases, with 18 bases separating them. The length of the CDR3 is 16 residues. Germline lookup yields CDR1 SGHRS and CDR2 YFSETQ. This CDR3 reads CASSPLTGSPTGELFF. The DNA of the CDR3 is TGCGCCAGCAGCCCCCTCACAGGGTCGCCAACCGGGGAGCTGTTTTTT.

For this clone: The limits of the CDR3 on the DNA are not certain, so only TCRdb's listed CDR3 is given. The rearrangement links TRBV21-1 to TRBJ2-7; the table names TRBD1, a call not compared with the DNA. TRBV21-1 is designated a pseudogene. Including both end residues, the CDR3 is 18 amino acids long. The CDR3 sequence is CASSKALWGTGSYYEQYF.

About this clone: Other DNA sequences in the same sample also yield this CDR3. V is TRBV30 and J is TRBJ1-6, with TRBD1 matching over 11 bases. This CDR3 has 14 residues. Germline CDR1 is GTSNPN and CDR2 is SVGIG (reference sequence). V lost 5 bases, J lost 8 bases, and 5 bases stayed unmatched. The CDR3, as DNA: TGTGCCTGGTCTGTGGGACAGGGGGATTCACCCCTCCACTTT. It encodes CAWSVGQGDSPLHF.

The CDR3 DNA follows: TGTGCCAGCAGCCAAGCCATGGGCACGAACACTGAAGCTTTCTTT. As protein: CASSQAMGTNTEAFF. The gene calls are TRBV4-2 and TRBJ1-1; no reliable D call. CDR3 length: 15 residues. V lost 1 base and J lost 1, with 10 bases in between. CDR1 LGHNA and CDR2 YNFKEQ come from the germline V gene.

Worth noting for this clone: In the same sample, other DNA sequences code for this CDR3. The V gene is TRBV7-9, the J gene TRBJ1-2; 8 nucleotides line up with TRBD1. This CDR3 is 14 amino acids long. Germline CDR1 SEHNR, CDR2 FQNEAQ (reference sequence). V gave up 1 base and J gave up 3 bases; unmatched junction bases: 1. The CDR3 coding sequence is TGTGCCAGCAGCTTAGGGGGACAGGACTATGGCTACACCTTC. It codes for CASSLGGQDYGYTF.

The CDR3 is CASSTRPSSYNSPLHF. CDR3 coding DNA: TGTGCCAGTAGTACGCGGCCAAGCTCCTATAATTCACCCCTCCACTTT. The chain combines TRBV19 with TRBJ1-6; D unclear. The germline V and J ends were trimmed by 4 bases and 0 bases, with 10 bases remaining between them. CDR3 length: 16 residues. CDR1 LNHDA and CDR2 SQIVND come from the germline V gene (reference sequence).

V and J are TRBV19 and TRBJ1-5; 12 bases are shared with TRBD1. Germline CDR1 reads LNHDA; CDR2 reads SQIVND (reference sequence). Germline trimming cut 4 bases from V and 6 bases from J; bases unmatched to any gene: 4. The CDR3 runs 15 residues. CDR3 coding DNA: TGTGCCAGTAGTAGCGGGACAGGGGGCTTTCAGCCCCAGCATTTT. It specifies CASSSGTGGFQPQHF.

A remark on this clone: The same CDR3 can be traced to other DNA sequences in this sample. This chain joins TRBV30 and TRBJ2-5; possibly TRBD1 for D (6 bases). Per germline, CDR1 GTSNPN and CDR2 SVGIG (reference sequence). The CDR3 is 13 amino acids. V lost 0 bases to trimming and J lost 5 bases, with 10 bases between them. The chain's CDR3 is CAWSVGGRETQYF. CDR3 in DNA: TGTGCCTGGAGTGTAGGGGGAAGGGAGACCCAGTACTTC.

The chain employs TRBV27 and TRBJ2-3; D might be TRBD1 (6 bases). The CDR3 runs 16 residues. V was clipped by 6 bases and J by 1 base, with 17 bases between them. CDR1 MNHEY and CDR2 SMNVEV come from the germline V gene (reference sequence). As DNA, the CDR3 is TGTGCCAGCAGACCCGTTGACAGGTTTGGCACAGATACGCAGTATTTT. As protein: CASRPVDRFGTDTQYF.

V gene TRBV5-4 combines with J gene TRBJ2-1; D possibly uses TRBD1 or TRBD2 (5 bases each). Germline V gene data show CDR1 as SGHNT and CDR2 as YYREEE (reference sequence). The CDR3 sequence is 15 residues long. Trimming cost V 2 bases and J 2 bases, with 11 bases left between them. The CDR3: CASSFGTRPYNEQFF. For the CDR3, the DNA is TGTGCCAGCAGCTTTGGGACGAGACCCTACAATGAGCAGTTCTTC.

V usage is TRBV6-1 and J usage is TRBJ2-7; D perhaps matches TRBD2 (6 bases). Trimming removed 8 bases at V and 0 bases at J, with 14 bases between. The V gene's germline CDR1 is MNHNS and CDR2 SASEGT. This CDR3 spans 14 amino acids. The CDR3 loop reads CASRRDSGSYEQYF. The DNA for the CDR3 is TGTGCCAGCCGTCGGGACTCGGGCTCCTACGAGCAGTACTTC.